Listed here are 26 T cell receptor beta chains from one sample, sequenced in a study of T-cell reconstitution after alpha-beta-depleted transplantation in children. Molecular barcoding with unique molecular identifiers was used for the TCRbeta library. From the PCR reads, TCRdb called clonotypes with MiXCR, one entry per CDR3 protein. The repertoire holds about 540,000 distinct CDR3 sequences, with around 18% as singletons. Specimen: PBMCs from the stem cell graft donor, collected from the stem cell graft. The source of these receptors is a human donor who donated a stem cell graft to a child with acute lymphoblastic leukemia.

This chain connects TRBV25-1 to TRBJ2-1; D is ambiguous. In germline, CDR1 is MGHDK, CDR2 SYGVNS. CDR3 length: 16 amino acids. V gave up 3 bases and J gave up 4 bases, with 16 bases separating them. This chain's CDR3 is CASSEQGNPVYNEQFF. The CDR3 region has the DNA TGTGCCAGCAGTGAGCAAGGGAACCCCGTTTACAATGAGCAGTTCTTC. Full variable domain (outside the CDR3, taken from reference TRBV25-1 and TRBJ2-1): EADIYQTPRYLVIGTGKKITLECSQTMGHDKMYWYQQDPGMELHLIHYSYGVNSTEKGDLSSESTVSRIRTEHFPLTLESARPSHTSQYLCASSEQGNPVYNEQFFGPGTRLTVL.

This clonotype was found a few times. The chain joins TRBV12-3 or TRBV12-4 to TRBJ2-3; 12 bases agree with TRBD2. The CDR3 has 16 residues. V was pared by 3 bases and J by 6 bases, with 7 bases of the junction left unmatched. DNA of the CDR3: TGTGCCAGCAGTTTCCTGCTAGCGGGAGGGCAGGATACGCAGTATTTT. Protein: CASSFLLAGGQDTQYF.

The J gene is TRBJ2-7, the V gene TRBV5-1; 7 bases are shared with TRBD1. The germline CDR1 and CDR2 sequences are SGHRS and YFSETQ. CDR3 length: 13 residues. Trimming took 2 bases from V and 5 from J; bases not matched to a gene: 4. The DNA for the CDR3 is TGCGCCAGCAGCTTCCGACAGGGAAACGAGCAGTACTTC. This sequence encodes CASSFRQGNEQYF.

In its sample, this clonotype was seen a few times. V is TRBV20-1 and J is TRBJ2-2; 10 bases line up with TRBD2. Looked up from germline, CDR1 is DFQATT and CDR2 is SNEGSKA (reference sequence). After removal of 0 bases from V and 3 bases from J, the junction contained 7 bases not matched to a gene. This CDR3 is 17 amino acids long. CDR3 loop: CSARDGLAETHTGELFF. The CDR3 DNA follows: TGCAGTGCTAGAGACGGACTAGCGGAGACTCACACCGGGGAGCTGTTTTTT.

The chain combines TRBV10-1 with TRBJ2-1, with 8 bases aligning to TRBD2. CDR3 length: 14 residues. Per germline, CDR1 WNHNN and CDR2 SYGVQD (reference sequence). V lost 3 bases, J lost 5 bases, and 3 bases stayed unmatched. The CDR3 DNA reads as TGCGCCAGCAGTGATGGGACTAGGGACAATGAGCAGTTCTTC. Translated: CASSDGTRDNEQFF.

The V call is TRBV2, the J call TRBJ2-3; 10 bases match TRBD2. J lost 0 bases, V lost 6 bases, and 15 bases had no gene match. Germline V lookup: CDR1 SNHLY, CDR2 FYNNEI. The CDR3 runs 19 residues. CDR3 region: CASRKEGLLAGFSTDTQYF. Written as DNA, the CDR3 is TGTGCCAGCAGAAAAGAGGGCTTACTAGCGGGATTTAGCACAGATACGCAGTATTTT.

The J gene is TRBJ2-4, the V gene TRBV5-5; unclear D gene. Deletions cut 4 bases from V and 1 base from J, with 12 bases between. Germline V gene sequence: CDR1 SGHKS, CDR2 YYEKEE (reference sequence). CDR3 length: 15 residues. The CDR3 DNA sequence: TGTGCCAGCAGCCTTAACCCAAGGGCCAAAAACATTCAGTACTTC. It translates to CASSLNPRAKNIQYF.

This chain uses TRBV5-1 with TRBJ1-5; 7 bases are a match to TRBD1. Losses at the gene ends were 5 bases for V and 4 bases for J; bases not matched to a gene: 15. Per germline, CDR1 SGHRS and CDR2 YFSETQ. The CDR3 is 17 residues long. As DNA, the CDR3 is TGCGCCAGCAGTCAAGGGACAGAGGGCTTGGGTAATCAGCCCCAGCATTTT. It yields the protein CASSQGTEGLGNQPQHF.

A single count supports this clonotype. This rearrangement joins TRBV20-1 to TRBJ2-7; the match to TRBD2 covers 11 bases. V gave up 1 base and J gave up 2 bases; unmatched junction bases: 10. CDR1 and CDR2 (germline): DFQATT, SNEGSKA (reference sequence). The CDR3 is 17 residues long. The CDR3 protein is CSARVISGRAPTYEQYF. The DNA of the CDR3 is TGCAGTGCTAGAGTTATTAGCGGGAGGGCCCCAACCTACGAGCAGTACTTC.

The chain carries TRBV9 and TRBJ2-1, with 7 bases aligning to TRBD1. The germline CDR1 and CDR2 sequences are SGDLS and YYNGEE. This CDR3 has 16 amino acids. V was pared by 0 bases and J by 10 bases, with 13 bases of the junction left unmatched. CDR3 sequence: CASSVVRDRVAREQFF. The CDR3, as DNA: TGTGCCAGCAGCGTAGTTCGCGACAGGGTGGCAAGGGAGCAGTTCTTC.

The chain employs TRBV29-1 and TRBJ1-1, with D unresolved. This CDR3 spans 13 amino acids. Between the trimmed V and J ends, which lost 7 bases and 7 bases, there was a span of 19 bases. Germline CDR1 reads SQVTM; CDR2 reads ANQGSEA. In nucleotides, the CDR3 is TGCAGCGGCCGACAAGGCTCAATTGGTGAAGCTTTCTTT. As protein: CSGRQGSIGEAFF.

This chain links TRBV11-2 with TRBJ1-3; D uncertain. Deletions cut 5 bases from V and 2 bases from J, with 7 bases between. Germline V gives CDR1 SGHAT, CDR2 FQNNGV. This CDR3 region has 13 residues. The CDR3 sequence: CASSPQAGNTIYF. In DNA, the CDR3 is TGTGCCAGCAGCCCTCAAGCTGGAAACACCATATATTTT.

The genes are TRBV20-1 and TRBJ1-5; D might be TRBD1 (5 bases). The ends were cut back, 3 bases at V and 0 bases at J, with 9 bases in the middle. There are 14 residues in the CDR3. Germline-derived CDR1 and CDR2 are DFQATT and SNEGSKA (reference sequence). CDR3 residues: CSASGTYSNQPQHF. CDR3 coding DNA: TGCAGTGCTAGTGGGACGTATAGCAATCAGCCCCAGCATTTT.

This rearrangement joins TRBV20-1 to TRBJ2-1; D is perhaps TRBD2 (5 bases). This CDR3 spans 18 amino acids. V was clipped by 0 bases and J by 1 base, with 19 bases between them. CDR1 and CDR2 (germline): DFQATT, SNEGSKA (reference sequence). In DNA, the CDR3 is TGCAGTGCTAGAGATCTCCTAGCCAAAGGCAGGTCCTACAATGAGCAGTTCTTC. Protein product: CSARDLLAKGRSYNEQFF.

This clonotype was found a few times. The V and J genes are TRBV5-6 and TRBJ1-2; D remains ambiguous. The germline CDR1 and CDR2 sequences are SGHDT and YYEEEE. Trimming took off 2 bases at V and 1 base at J, with 9 bases between the two ends. This CDR3 spans 14 amino acids. The chain's CDR3 is CASSFGVVNYGYTF. DNA for the CDR3: TGTGCCAGCAGCTTCGGAGTCGTTAACTATGGCTACACCTTC. The full variable domain, completed using reference TRBV5-6 and TRBJ1-2, is DAGVTQSPTHLIKTRGQQVTLRCSPKSGHDTVSWYQQALGQGPQFIFQYYEEEERQRGNFPDRFSGHQFPNYSSELNVNALLLGDSALYLCASSFGVVNYGYTFGSGTRLTVV.

This clonotype was counted between two and nine times. This rearrangement joins TRBV7-9 to TRBJ2-7, with D unclear. Per the germline V gene, CDR1 is SEHNR and CDR2 is FQNEAQ (reference sequence). CDR3 length equals 13 residues. With 1 base removed from V and 5 bases from J, the gap between germline ends came to 9 bases. CDR3 protein: CASSLGLGNEQYF. The CDR3 DNA reads as TGTGCCAGCAGCTTAGGGCTGGGCAACGAGCAGTACTTC. Looking up the rest from reference TRBV7-9 and TRBJ2-7 gives the full variable domain: DTGVSQNPRHKITKRGQNVTFRCDPISEHNRLYWYRQTLGQGPEFLTYFQNEAQLEKSRLLSDRFSAERPKGSFSTLEIQRTEQGDSAMYLCASSLGLGNEQYFGPGTRLTVT.

This clonotype has more than one count but fewer than ten. The CDR3 nucleotides are TGTGCCAGCAGCGAGGTCGGGGGTGAGGGCTACGAGCAGTACTTC. The encoded protein is CASSEVGGEGYEQYF. The chain employs TRBV9 and TRBJ2-7, with D tentatively TRBD2 (6 bases). Germline loops: CDR1 SGDLS, CDR2 YYNGEE. The CDR3 is made up of 15 amino acids. V lost 3 bases, J lost 3 bases, and 16 bases lay in between.

The chain combines TRBV12-3 or TRBV12-4 with TRBJ2-7; no definite D call. The CDR3 is 12 amino acids. V shed 1 base and J shed 7 bases, with 8 bases lying between them. The CDR3: CASSLGSWEQYF. The CDR3 region has the DNA TGTGCCAGCAGTTTAGGGTCTTGGGAGCAGTACTTC.

J is TRBJ2-1 and V is TRBV3-1; no reliable D call. Per germline, CDR1 LGHDT and CDR2 YNNKEL (reference sequence). CDR3 length equals 13 residues. Trimming pared 1 base from V and 4 bases from J, leaving 5 bases between. CDR3 in DNA: TGTGCCAGCAGCCAAGGATTTTACAATGAGCAGTTCTTC. Translated, it gives CASSQGFYNEQFF.

The sample holds a few counts of this clonotype. The chain combines TRBV5-1 with TRBJ1-2; tentatively, D is TRBD1 (5 bases). CDR3 length equals 14 residues. Germline CDR1 reads SGHRS; CDR2 reads YFSETQ. Between the trimmed V and J ends, which lost 3 bases and 4 bases, there was a span of 13 bases. CDR3 protein: CASSSKPGGYGYTF. The CDR3 DNA sequence: TGCGCCAGCAGCTCGAAACCTGGGGGCTATGGCTACACCTTC.

The CDR3 loop reads CSASPSGRAQRETQYF. CDR3 bases: TGCAGTGCTAGCCCTAGCGGGAGAGCCCAAAGAGAGACCCAGTACTTC. This sequence joins TRBV20-1 and TRBJ2-5; 10 bases are shared with TRBD2. Germline CDR1 and CDR2: DFQATT and SNEGSKA (reference sequence). V trimming: 3 bases; J trimming: 4 bases; junction bases outside the gene matches: 11. The CDR3 is made up of 16 amino acids.

V usage is TRBV21-1 and J usage is TRBJ1-1; the table's D call, TRBD1, was not checked against the DNA. TRBV21-1 is an annotated pseudogene. This CDR3 has 10 amino acids. CDR3 region: CASSRVRAFF. The CDR3 region has the DNA TGTGCCAGCAGTAGGGTGCGAGCTTTCTTT.

The V and J genes are TRBV20-1 and TRBJ2-7; 10 bases are shared with TRBD2. J was trimmed by 4 bases and V by 5 bases; bases with no gene match: 2. Germline V gene data show CDR1 as DFQATT and CDR2 as SNEGSKA (reference sequence). The CDR3 has 12 residues. This CDR3 reads CSARTSGYEQYF. The CDR3, as DNA: TGCAGTGCTCGGACTAGCGGATACGAGCAGTACTTC.

This clonotype has just a few counts. The DNA for the CDR3 is TGCGCCAGCAGCCCGGGGACAGCGACTAGCGGAATGGAGACCCAGTACTTC. This sequence encodes CASSPGTATSGMETQYF. This chain connects TRBV5-1 to TRBJ2-5; 9 bases map to TRBD2. Trimming at V came to 4 bases and at J to 5 bases, leaving 15 bases not matched to a gene. The CDR3 contains 17 residues. Looked up from germline, CDR1 is SGHRS and CDR2 is YFSETQ.

The genes are TRBV28 and TRBJ2-1; tentatively, D is TRBD1 or TRBD2 (6 bases each). CDR1 is MDHEN, CDR2 SYDVKM, per germline. This CDR3 contains 15 residues. The V gene lost 8 bases and the J gene lost 1 base, with 15 bases spanning the gap. In nucleotides, the CDR3 is TGTGCCAGCGGGGGGCCCGCTTATTCCTACAATGAGCAGTTCTTC. Translating it yields CASGGPAYSYNEQFF.

V and J are TRBV7-8 and TRBJ2-3; TRBD2 aligns across 11 bases. Germline V CDR1 and CDR2: SGHVS, FQNEAQ. The CDR3 length is 16 residues. Unmatched junction bases numbered 9, after V lost 6 bases and J lost 4 bases. CDR3 in amino acids: CASRSTSGSGADTQYF. The CDR3 DNA reads TGTGCCAGCAGAAGTACTAGCGGGAGTGGGGCAGATACGCAGTATTTT.